Described below is a single TCR beta chain sequence and its context. This sample was included in a study of cytomegalovirus exposure and HLA in healthy donors. The PCR made use of 60 Vbeta and 13 Jbeta primers. TCRdb's table, derived via immunoSEQ multiplex PCR, lists solely in-frame clones and lacks some. Of over 150,000 clones listed, approximately 73% were seen once; the top ten hold approximately 1.5%. The sequenced sample was PBMCs. The receptor was derived from a middle-aged man in good health and CMV-seronegative.

The CDR3 reads CASSRQGPKYF. The DNA for the CDR3 is TGTGCCAGCAGCAGACAGGGACCCAAGTACTTC. The V and J genes are TRBV7-9 and TRBJ2-7; 7 bases are a match to TRBD1. With V trimmed by 5 bases and J by 11 bases, 6 bases remained unmatched. The CDR3 contains 11 residues. Germline-derived CDR1 and CDR2 are SEHNR and FQNEAQ (reference sequence).